A selection of T cell receptor beta chains follows, all from one sample in a study of blood T cell repertoires in COVID-19. The method was immunoSEQ multiplex PCR; TCRdb's version includes in-frame clones alone and lacks a portion of them. The sample has tens of thousands of clones, 70% to 90% seen once. Sequenced sample: peripheral blood. These receptors all stem from a human donor in a cohort sampled during active COVID-19. CDR3s include the opening cysteine and the closing phenylalanine or tryptophan. The D gene is left open where the match is weak. Clone size, where shown, is once, few, many, or a class for clones that have expanded.

>TRBJ2-5|TRBV7-2|.|.
TGTGCCAGCAGCTTACAGGGGGGCGGGCGAGAGACCCAGTACTTC
CASSLQGGGRETQYF
>TRBJ1-1|TRBV19|.|.
TGTGCCAGTAGTACAGCCGGGGGCACTGAAGCTTTCTTT
CASSTAGGTEAFF
>TRBJ2-6|TRBV4-1|.|.
TGCGCCAGCAGCCGTGCGGACAGAAGCTCTGGGGCCAACGTCCTGACTTTC
CASSRADRSSGANVLTF
>TRBJ1-6|TRBV27|TRBD1|.
TGTGCCAGCAGGCCAGACAGGGGGCTAGTGGGTGGTTCACCCCTCCACTTT
CASRPDRGLVGGSPLHF
>TRBJ1-2|TRBV6-6|TRBD1|.
TGTGCCAGCAGTTACTCGAGACAGGGGGCTAGGGATGGCTACACCTTC
CASSYSRQGARDGYTF
>TRBJ1-5|TRBV18|.|.
TGTGCCAGCTCACCACCCAACCGGGGTAGCAATCAGCCCCAGCATTTT
CASSPPNRGSNQPQHF
>TRBJ2-7|TRBV2|.|.
TGTGCCAGTCGCGCGACGGGGAGCTCCTACGAGCAGTACTTC
CASRATGSSYEQYF
>TRBJ1-2|TRBV2|TRBD1|.
TGTGCCAGCACAGGACAGGTCCTTTATGGCTACACCTTC
CASTGQVLYGYTF
>TRBJ2-7|TRBV20-1|.|.
TGCAGTGCTAGGGCCGCCTACGAGCAGTACTTC
CSARAAYEQYF
>TRBJ1-1|TRBV5-1|.|.
TGCGCCAGCAGCTTGGATGGTGCAGGGAGGGGAATCGCTTTCTTT
CASSLDGAGRGIAFF
>TRBJ2-2|TRBV6-2/TRBV6-3|.|.
TGTGCCAGCAGTACCGGGATAGCGGCGAACACCGGGGAGCTGTTTTTT
CASSTGIAANTGELFF
>TRBJ2-1|TRBV5-1|TRBD2|.
TGCGCCAGCAGCTATTTAGCGGGGGGGCCGTACAATGAGCAGTTCTTC
CASSYLAGGPYNEQFF
>TRBJ2-4|TRBV6-5|TRBD2|.
TGTGCCAGCGGCGGGGGTAACATTCAGTACTTC
CASGGGNIQYF
>TRBJ2-5|TRBV10-3|.|.
TGTGCCATCAGTGGTTCCGGGGTGGTGGAGACCCAGTACTTC
CAISGSGVVETQYF
>TRBJ2-2|TRBV9|TRBD1|.
TGTGCCAGCAGCGCACAGACAGGGCCCGGGGAGCTGTTTTTT
CASSAQTGPGELFF
>TRBJ2-7|TRBV2|.|few
TGTGCCAGCAGTGGAAAGGTCCTCGGGACACCGACCCTCATCTACGAGCAGTACTTC
CASSGKVLGTPTLIYEQYF
>TRBJ2-1|TRBV3-1/TRBV3-2|TRBD2|.
TGTGCCAGCAGCCTAGAGGGTAGCGGGGGGTATTCCGATGAGCAGTTCTTC
CASSLEGSGGYSDEQFF
>TRBJ2-1|TRBV5-1|.|few
TGCGCCAGCAGCTTTCAGGGGTCCGATGAGCAGTTCTTC
CASSFQGSDEQFF
>TRBJ1-3|TRBV5-1|.|.
TGCGCCAGCAGCTTCGGGGGGACTGGAAACACCATATATTTT
CASSFGGTGNTIYF
>TRBJ2-2|TRBV3-1/TRBV3-2|TRBD2|.
TGTGCCAGCAGCCGGCTCGCTAGCGGGGGCCCAGGGACCGGGGAGCTGTTTTTT
CASSRLASGGPGTGELFF
>TRBJ1-1|TRBV7-3|TRBD1|.
TGTGCCAGCAGCCGCAGTCCCGGGACAGGGGATGAAGCTTTCTTT
CASSRSPGTGDEAFF
>TRBJ1-1|TRBV15|.|.
TGTGCCACCAGCAGAGACGGCCGGGGGGACACTGAAGCTTTCTTT
CATSRDGRGDTEAFF
>TRBJ2-7|TRBV10-3|TRBD1|once
TGTGCCATCAGTGAGTCGATGGGCATCCGGACAGGGGGCAACGAGCAGTACTTC
CAISESMGIRTGGNEQYF
>TRBJ1-1|TRBV5-6|.|once
TGTGCCAGCAGCCCAACCCTGTGGGGGGACACTGAAGCTTTCTTT
CASSPTLWGDTEAFF
>TRBJ1-1|TRBV5-1|.|few
TGCGCCAGCAGCTTGGCTGCAGGGGACATGAACACTGAAGCTTTCTTT
CASSLAAGDMNTEAFF
>TRBJ1-6|TRBV19|.|few
TGTGCCAGTAATACAGGAAGGAATTCACCCCTCCACTTT
CASNTGRNSPLHF
>TRBJ1-5|TRBV7-2|TRBD1|.
TGTGCCAGCAGCTCGGTCCAGGGGGGACAGCCCCAGCATTTT
CASSSVQGGQPQHF
>TRBJ2-3|TRBV19|TRBD2|.
TGTGCCAGTAGTATAACAGCGGGGGGGCCACGGGGAAGAGGTACGCAGTATTTT
CASSITAGGPRGRGTQYF
>TRBJ1-2|TRBV27|TRBD1|.
TGTGCCAGCAGTCCCCGGACAGGAGAGGCCTATGGCTACACCTTC
CASSPRTGEAYGYTF
>TRBJ1-2|TRBV19|.|once
TGTGCCAGTAGCCCTACCCAGGCGAACTATGGCTACACCTTC
CASSPTQANYGYTF
>TRBJ1-1|TRBV7-9|.|.
TGTGCCAGCAGCTTAGAGCGGGAGAACACTGAAGCTTTCTTT
CASSLERENTEAFF
>TRBJ2-2|TRBV5-1|.|.
TGCGCCAGCAAACCAGGGAACACCGGGGAGCTGTTTTTT
CASKPGNTGELFF
>TRBJ1-1|TRBV3-1/TRBV3-2|.|.
TGTGCCAGCAGCCCCGCCGATGGAGGAGACACTGAAGCTTTCTTT
CASSPADGGDTEAFF
>TRBJ1-1|TRBV6-5|TRBD1|few
TGTGCCAGCAGCAGGGACAGGGAGAACACTGAAGCTTTCTTT
CASSRDRENTEAFF
>TRBJ2-2|TRBV11-3|.|.
TGTGCCAGCAGCCCAAGGGACTCCGGGGAGCTGTTTTTT
CASSPRDSGELFF
>TRBJ2-1|TRBV15|TRBD1|.
TGTGCCACCAGCAGGGACAGGGGATCCTACAATGAGCAGTTCTTC
CATSRDRGSYNEQFF
>TRBJ2-2|TRBV9|.|.
TGTGCCAGCAGCGTAGGAGGTACCACCGGGGAGCTGTTTTTT
CASSVGGTTGELFF
>TRBJ1-3|TRBV18|.|.
TGTGCCAGCTCACCAAGGTCCCCCGGGGGGCCTGGAAACACCATATATTTT
CASSPRSPGGPGNTIYF
>TRBJ2-3|TRBV7-2|.|.
TGTGCCAGCAGTTTCACAAAAGATAAAACAGATACGCAGTATTTT
CASSFTKDKTDTQYF
>TRBJ2-7|TRBV18|.|.
TGTGCCAGCTCCTTTCGGACGGGGTCCTACGAGCAGTACTTC
CASSFRTGSYEQYF
>TRBJ2-1|TRBV4-2|TRBD2|.
TGTGCCAGCAGCCAACAGACTAGCGGGGGATACTCGGGGAATGAGCAGTTCTTC
CASSQQTSGGYSGNEQFF
>TRBJ2-1|TRBV11-3|TRBD2|.
TGTGCCAGCAGCTTACGCCGAGGTAGCGGGGCAGGCGCCTACAATGAGCAGTTCTTC
CASSLRRGSGAGAYNEQFF
>TRBJ1-1|TRBV29-1|TRBD1|.
TGCAGCGTCCTCGGGACAGGGAGGATGGGGTACGATGAAGCTTTCTTT
CSVLGTGRMGYDEAFF
>TRBJ1-6|TRBV9|.|once
TGTGCCAGCAGCGTAGAAGGGAGGAATTCACCCCTCCACTTT
CASSVEGRNSPLHF
>TRBJ1-4|TRBV18|TRBD1|once
TGTGCCAGCTCACCCGGGACAGAGAATGAAAAACTGTTTTTT
CASSPGTENEKLFF
>TRBJ2-7|TRBV7-6|.|few
TGTGCCAGCAGCTCGGGTCCTTCCCTCTACGAGCAGTACTTC
CASSSGPSLYEQYF
>TRBJ1-5|TRBV7-8|TRBD1|.
TGTGCCAGCAGCACCATCCGGGACAGGGGGACCCGCCAGCCCCAGCATTTT
CASSTIRDRGTRQPQHF
>TRBJ2-7|TRBV7-3|TRBD1|.
TGTGCCAGCAGCAAAGGACAGGGGGCTGTCTACGAGCAGTACTTC
CASSKGQGAVYEQYF
>TRBJ2-7|TRBV11-2|TRBD1|.
TGTGCCAGCAGCCCTCTTAACAGGGGAACAGGAACCTACGAGCAGTACTTC
CASSPLNRGTGTYEQYF
>TRBJ1-5|TRBV6-5|.|.
TGTGCCAGCAGTTACATAAATAGCAATCAGCCCCAGCATTTT
CASSYINSNQPQHF
>TRBJ1-1|TRBV4-1|.|.
TGCGCCAGCAGCCAAGATCGGTCCACTGAAGCTTTCTTT
CASSQDRSTEAFF
>TRBJ2-7|TRBV6-5|.|.
TGTGCCAGCAAGGGGGGGTACTCCTACGAGCAGTACTTC
CASKGGYSYEQYF